These T cell receptor beta chains were read from a single sample in a study of prognosis after radiotherapy for stage I lung cancer. TCRdb re-derived calls from the multiplex PCR reads in MiXCR, one entry per CDR3 protein. In the table there are approximately 35,000 distinct CDR3 sequences, 30% to 35% of which are singletons. The sample in question was PBMCs, obtained before or after stereotactic body radiation therapy (not recorded which). The receptors here all came from a donor aged 50 or older with non-small cell lung cancer. The CDR3 runs from the conserved cysteine through the conserved F or W. D genes are given only for firm matches. Only part of the rows carry a size: once, few, many, or a class if the clone is expanded.

D: -; V: TRBV30; J: TRBJ1-2; size: many; CDR3: CAWLDGVNGYTF; DNA: TGTGCCTGGCTCGACGGAGTGAATGGCTACACCTTC
D: -; V: TRBV28; J: TRBJ1-2; size: many; CDR3: CASSFGQGYGYTF; DNA: TGTGCCAGCAGTTTCGGCCAGGGCTATGGCTACACCTTC
D: -; V: TRBV6-2/TRBV6-3; J: TRBJ2-7; size: -; CDR3: CAGIERTYEQYF; DNA: TGTGCCGGCATTGAACGGACCTACGAGCAGTACTTC
D: TRBD1; V: TRBV20-1; J: TRBJ2-7; size: many; CDR3: CSPRQGTREQYF; DNA: TGCAGTCCAAGACAGGGGACGAGGGAGCAGTACTTC
D: -; V: TRBV20-1; J: TRBJ2-1; size: many; CDR3: CSARGPLSLGRSYNEQFF; DNA: TGCAGTGCTAGAGGGCCCCTCTCGTTGGGTCGCTCCTACAATGAGCAGTTCTTC
D: -; V: TRBV5-8; J: TRBJ2-1; size: many; CDR3: CASSLRVHNEQFF; DNA: TGTGCCAGCAGCTTGCGCGTCCACAATGAGCAGTTCTTC
D: -; V: TRBV2; J: TRBJ2-7; size: -; CDR3: CASSAQWGVDEQYF; DNA: TGTGCCAGCAGTGCTCAGTGGGGGGTCGACGAGCAGTACTTC
D: -; V: TRBV30; J: TRBJ1-1; size: many; CDR3: CACQTRAAKNTEAFF; DNA: TGTGCCTGTCAAACCCGGGCAGCAAAGAACACTGAAGCTTTCTTT
D: -; V: TRBV5-4; J: TRBJ2-7; size: many; CDR3: CASSLWKGGGGSYEQYF; DNA: TGTGCCAGCAGCTTGTGGAAGGGCGGGGGCGGCTCCTACGAGCAGTACTTC
D: TRBD1; V: TRBV6-1; J: TRBJ2-3; size: many; CDR3: CASSQATGSTDTQYF; DNA: TGTGCCAGCAGTCAAGCGACAGGGAGCACAGATACGCAGTATTTT
D: TRBD1; V: TRBV18; J: TRBJ1-2; size: many; CDR3: CASSLFRDRGSHAYGYTF; DNA: TGTGCCAGCTCACTATTCCGAGACAGGGGATCCCACGCCTATGGCTACACCTTC
D: -; V: TRBV30; J: TRBJ2-5; size: many; CDR3: CAWTPLNQETQYF; DNA: TGTGCCTGGACCCCCCTTAACCAAGAGACCCAGTACTTC
D: -; V: TRBV6-4; J: TRBJ1-5; size: -; CDR3: CASSESHNQPQHF; DNA: TGTGCCAGCAGTGAGTCCCACAATCAGCCCCAGCATTTT
D: -; V: TRBV3-1; J: TRBJ2-2; size: many; CDR3: CASSQGRGPNTGELFF; DNA: TGTGCCAGCAGCCAAGGCCGGGGTCCGAACACCGGGGAGCTGTTTTTT
D: -; V: TRBV5-4; J: TRBJ1-6; size: few; CDR3: CASSLPNSPLHF; DNA: TGTGCCAGCAGCTTGCCTAATTCACCCCTCCACTTT
D: -; V: TRBV12-3/TRBV12-4; J: TRBJ1-1; size: many; CDR3: CASTGVGREAFF; DNA: TGTGCCAGCACCGGCGTGGGCCGCGAAGCTTTCTTT
D: -; V: TRBV11-2; J: TRBJ1-4; size: many; CDR3: CASSLRSDNEKLFF; DNA: TGTGCCAGCAGCTTACGCAGCGATAATGAAAAACTGTTTTTT
D: TRBD1; V: TRBV4-1; J: TRBJ1-1; size: many; CDR3: CASSQDPPTGVGTEAFF; DNA: TGCGCCAGCAGCCAAGATCCCCCCACAGGGGTGGGAACTGAAGCTTTCTTT
D: TRBD2; V: TRBV6-1; J: TRBJ2-7; size: many; CDR3: CASSVTSGGLPYEQYF; DNA: TGTGCCAGCAGTGTTACAAGCGGGGGCCTCCCCTACGAGCAGTACTTC
D: -; V: TRBV10-3; J: TRBJ2-7; size: -; CDR3: CAIIPRGGGGSYEQYF; DNA: TGTGCCATCATCCCACGAGGGGGCGGGGGGTCCTACGAGCAGTACTTC
D: -; V: TRBV19; J: TRBJ1-5; size: many; CDR3: CASSEINQPQHF; DNA: TGTGCCAGTTCGGAAATCAATCAGCCCCAGCATTTT
D: TRBD1; V: TRBV6-1; J: TRBJ1-2; size: medium-sized; CDR3: CASSESPGTGVDGYTF; DNA: TGTGCCAGCAGTGAATCCCCTGGGACAGGGGTGGATGGCTACACCTTC
D: -; V: TRBV12-3/TRBV12-4; J: TRBJ2-7; size: -; CDR3: CASSLVPGVQYF; DNA: TGTGCCAGCAGTTTAGTACCCGGCGTGCAGTACTTT
D: -; V: TRBV9; J: TRBJ1-2; size: many; CDR3: CASSVEADASGYTF; DNA: TGTGCCAGCAGCGTAGAGGCTGATGCAAGTGGCTACACCTTC
D: -; V: TRBV6-4; J: TRBJ1-2; size: -; CDR3: CASSDPSQGPSSGYSYTF; DNA: TGTGCCAGCAGTGACCCCAGCCAGGGACCTAGTTCAGGCTATAGCTACACCTTC
D: -; V: TRBV19; J: TRBJ2-2; size: many; CDR3: CASNAGVTGELFF; DNA: TGTGCCAGTAATGCAGGGGTGACCGGGGAGCTGTTTTTT
D: -; V: TRBV6-5; J: TRBJ1-5; size: -; CDR3: CASSSGAGGYSNQPKNF; DNA: TGTGCCAGCAGTTCGGGGGCAGGCGGCTATAGCAATCAGCCCAAGAATTTT
D: -; V: TRBV6-1; J: TRBJ2-7; size: once; CDR3: CASSDLQGVGEQYF; DNA: TGTGCCAGCAGTGACCTACAGGGAGTAGGGGAGCAGTACTTC
D: -; V: TRBV29-1; J: TRBJ2-1; size: -; CDR3: CSVETPVYEQFF; DNA: TGCAGCGTTGAAACCCCCGTCTATGAGCAGTTCTTC
D: -; V: TRBV5-1; J: TRBJ1-1; size: many; CDR3: CASSLEAANTEAFF; DNA: TGCGCCAGCAGCTTGGAGGCGGCTAACACTGAAGCTTTCTTT
D: -; V: TRBV30; J: TRBJ2-2; size: many; CDR3: CAWSFLGQNTGELFF; DNA: TGTGCCTGGAGTTTCTTGGGTCAGAACACCGGGGAGCTGTTTTTT
D: -; V: TRBV7-8; J: TRBJ1-6; size: many; CDR3: CASGLAEGSPLHF; DNA: TGTGCCAGCGGCTTAGCGGAGGGTTCACCCCTCCACTTT
D: -; V: TRBV5-1; J: TRBJ2-6; size: many; CDR3: CASSPGVQGGTGANVLTF; DNA: TGCGCCAGCAGCCCCGGGGTCCAGGGGGGGACTGGGGCCAACGTCCTGACTTTC
D: -; V: TRBV20-1; J: TRBJ2-7; size: -; CDR3: CSARYTGEQYF; DNA: TGCAGTGCTAGATATACGGGTGAGCAGTACTTC
D: TRBD2; V: TRBV20-1; J: TRBJ2-3; size: many; CDR3: CSAQPGLAGRGDTQYF; DNA: TGCAGTGCTCAGCCGGGACTAGCGGGGCGGGGGGATACGCAGTATTTT
D: TRBD1; V: TRBV3-1; J: TRBJ2-6; size: many; CDR3: CASGPGQVSSGANVLTF; DNA: TGTGCCAGCGGACCGGGACAGGTGAGCTCTGGGGCCAACGTCCTGACTTTC
D: -; V: TRBV25-1; J: TRBJ2-7; size: many; CDR3: CASSEPMNYEQYF; DNA: TGTGCCAGCAGTGAACCCATGAACTACGAGCAGTACTTC
D: -; V: TRBV20-1; J: TRBJ1-2; size: many; CDR3: CSASPQYGYTF; DNA: TGCAGTGCTAGCCCCCAGTATGGCTACACCTTC
D: -; V: TRBV7-9; J: TRBJ1-1; size: many; CDR3: CASSLISPEAFF; DNA: TGTGCCAGCAGCTTAATCAGTCCTGAAGCTTTCTTT
D: -; V: TRBV15; J: TRBJ1-2; size: many; CDR3: CATSRDRGGDGYTF; DNA: TGTGCCACCAGCAGAGACAGGGGCGGGGATGGCTACACCTTC
D: TRBD2; V: TRBV20-1; J: TRBJ2-1; size: many; CDR3: CSAVGTSGLNEQFF; DNA: TGCAGTGCTGTTGGGACTAGCGGCCTCAATGAGCAGTTCTTC
D: -; V: TRBV30; J: TRBJ1-4; size: many; CDR3: CAWSRQLNEKLFF; DNA: TGTGCCTGGAGTAGACAGCTTAATGAAAAACTGTTTTTT
D: TRBD2; V: TRBV12-5; J: TRBJ2-7; size: -; CDR3: CASGNLAGGQYF; DNA: TGTGCTAGTGGGAACCTAGCGGGAGGGCAGTACTTC
D: TRBD1; V: TRBV30; J: TRBJ2-7; size: many; CDR3: CAWSVGQGAYEQYF; DNA: TGTGCCTGGAGTGTAGGACAGGGGGCTTACGAGCAGTACTTC
D: TRBD1; V: TRBV6-1; J: TRBJ1-2; size: -; CDR3: CASSISGTGGTYGYTF; DNA: TGTGCCAGCAGTATCAGTGGGACAGGGGGCACCTATGGCTACACCTTC
D: TRBD1; V: TRBV18; J: TRBJ2-7; size: many; CDR3: CASSKGTGYYEQYF; DNA: TGTGCCAGCTCCAAGGGGACAGGGTACTACGAGCAGTACTTC
D: TRBD2; V: TRBV12-3/TRBV12-4; J: TRBJ2-1; size: many; CDR3: CASSPVRGRDTGGGVYNEQFF; DNA: TGTGCCAGCAGCCCTGTTCGGGGCAGGGATACGGGCGGGGGGGTCTACAATGAGCAGTTCTTC
D: -; V: TRBV3-1; J: TRBJ1-4; size: many; CDR3: CASSPGHSNEKLFF; DNA: TGTGCCAGCAGCCCCGGACATAGTAATGAAAAACTGTTTTTT
D: TRBD1; V: TRBV7-2; J: TRBJ1-5; size: many; CDR3: CASSPGQGVGAPHF; DNA: TGTGCCAGCAGCCCAGGACAGGGTGTCGGCGCTCCCCATTTT
D: TRBD1; V: TRBV20-1; J: TRBJ1-5; size: -; CDR3: CSARLLPGTGGFNQPQHF; DNA: TGCAGTGCTAGACTCCTCCCGGGGACAGGGGGCTTCAATCAGCCCCAGCATTTT
D: TRBD1; V: TRBV6-1; J: TRBJ2-2; size: -; CDR3: CASSDLPGQGVGELFF; DNA: TGTGCCAGCAGTGATCTTCCGGGACAGGGAGTCGGGGAGCTGTTTTTT
D: TRBD2; V: TRBV7-2; J: TRBJ2-1; size: many; CDR3: CASSLAASGDYNEQFF; DNA: TGTGCCAGCAGCTTAGCGGCTAGCGGGGATTACAATGAGCAGTTCTTC
D: -; V: TRBV19; J: TRBJ2-1; size: many; CDR3: CASSTQRKGEQFF; DNA: TGTGCCAGTAGTACGCAAAGGAAGGGGGAGCAGTTCTTC
D: TRBD2; V: TRBV28; J: TRBJ2-1; size: many; CDR3: CASNAGGEQFF; DNA: TGTGCCAGCAACGCGGGGGGTGAGCAGTTCTTC
D: -; V: TRBV30; J: TRBJ1-6; size: -; CDR3: CAWSVLRSPLHF; DNA: TGTGCCTGGAGTGTCCTCAGATCACCCCTCCACTTT
D: -; V: TRBV19; J: TRBJ1-3; size: many; CDR3: CASSKLSGNTIYF; DNA: TGTGCCAGTTCCAAGCTCTCTGGAAACACCATATATTTT
D: TRBD1; V: TRBV19; J: TRBJ1-6; size: many; CDR3: CASSTPPGQGNSPLHF; DNA: TGTGCCAGTAGTACCCCGCCGGGACAGGGGAATTCACCCCTCCACTTT
D: -; V: TRBV10-2; J: TRBJ2-5; size: -; CDR3: CASSVVAEGRETQYF; DNA: TGCGCCAGCAGTGTAGTCGCGGAGGGGCGTGAGACCCAGTACTTC
D: -; V: TRBV27; J: TRBJ1-2; size: -; CDR3: CASSLSIQAPYGYTF; DNA: TGTGCCAGCAGTTTATCTATTCAGGCCCCCTATGGCTACACCTTC
D: TRBD2; V: TRBV9; J: TRBJ2-5; size: -; CDR3: CASSSGGGRGMKTQYF; DNA: TGTGCCAGCAGCTCCGGGGGGGGTCGGGGGATGAAGACCCAGTACTTC